These 31 T cell receptor beta chains were sequenced from one sample in a study of regulatory T cells in long-lasting Graves disease. This sample's time point: newly diagnosed GD, antithyroid drugs for less than 3 months. From RNA extracted from PBMCs, the TCR library was made. The authors built TCR beta libraries using iRepertoire HTBI primers and Arm-PCR of CDR3 regions. TCRdb passed the multiplex PCR reads through MiXCR, listing each CDR3 protein once. The sample yields some 250,000 distinct CDR3 sequences, 20% to 25% seen once. The sample was peripheral blood mononuclear cells (PBMCs), taken at new diagnosis, from a patient treated with antithyroid drugs. These receptors came from a female donor with Graves disease.

This clonotype was picked up many times. This rearrangement joins TRBV15 to TRBJ1-5; D may be TRBD1 (6 bases). With 2 bases removed from V and 3 bases from J, the gap between germline ends came to 11 bases. In germline, CDR1 is LNHNV, CDR2 YYDKDF (reference sequence). The CDR3 is 15 amino acids. The CDR3, as DNA: TGTGCCACCAGCAGACGGTCAGGGGACAATCAGCCCCAGCATTTT. It specifies CATSRRSGDNQPQHF. The entire variable domain, with the rest obtained from reference TRBV15 and TRBJ1-5, is as follows: DAMVIQNPRYQVTQFGKPVTLSCSQTLNHNVMYWYQQKSSQAPKLLFHYYDKDFNNEADTPDNFQSRRPNTSFCFLDIRSPGLGDTAMYLCATSRRSGDNQPQHFGDGTRLSIL.

The genes are TRBV3-1 and TRBJ2-7; no clear D gene. Germline assignment: CDR1 LGHDT and CDR2 YNNKEL (reference sequence). The CDR3 consists of 14 residues. Between the trimmed V and J ends, which lost 1 base and 3 bases, there was a span of 10 bases. The CDR3 DNA is TGTGCCAGCAGCCAAGGGTTTAGCAGCTACGAGCAGTACTTC. As protein: CASSQGFSSYEQYF.

This clonotype was seen repeatedly, ten times or more. The V call is TRBV20-1, the J call TRBJ1-5; 8 positions agree with TRBD1. Losses at the gene ends were 3 bases for V and 6 bases for J; bases not matched to a gene: 10. Germline CDR1 DFQATT, CDR2 SNEGSKA (reference sequence). CDR3 length equals 15 residues. The CDR3 DNA is TGCAGTGCTAGCCAGGGGGCGACCACGGGTCAGCCCCAGCATTTT. Its translation: CSASQGATTGQPQHF.

This clonotype occurred many times. The genes are TRBV2 and TRBJ2-3; 12 bases line up with TRBD2. The CDR3 contains 15 residues. CDR1 and CDR2 (germline): SNHLY, FYNNEI. Losses at the gene ends were 7 bases for V and 5 bases for J; bases not matched to a gene: 7. This CDR3 is CASKRLAGVGDTQYF. In DNA form, the CDR3 reads TGTGCCAGCAAACGACTAGCGGGAGTCGGAGATACGCAGTATTTT.

Worth noting for this clonotype: Without the conserved terminal phenylalanine or tryptophan, this CDR3 likely stems from a read error. This sequence joins TRBV5-1 and TRBJ2-3, with a weak D call TRBD1 (6 bases). The CDR3 is 15 residues long. Germline lookup yields CDR1 SGHRS and CDR2 YFSETQ. Trimming removed 3 bases from V and 2 bases from J, with 13 bases in between. The CDR3 sequence is CASSSTGYVTDTQYC. CDR3 bases: TGCGCCAGCAGCTCTACAGGGTATGTCACAGATACGCAGTATTGT.

As for this clonotype: A clone one base away is much larger, so this may be a read error. The gene calls are TRBV18 and TRBJ1-5; 7 bases map to TRBD1. Germline CDR1 and CDR2: KGHSH and LQKENI. Trimming cost V 4 bases and J 8 bases; bases outside gene matches: 2. CDR3 length: 12 residues. CDR3 in DNA: TGTGCCAGCTCACATCAGGGGGAGCCCCAGCATTTT. Its translation: CASSHQGEPQHF.

On this clonotype: With a far larger clone one base away, a read error is the likely cause. V gene TRBV7-9 combines with J gene TRBJ2-1; TRBD2 matches 13 bases. The length of the CDR3 is 17 residues. CDR1 is SEHNR, CDR2 FQNEAQ, per germline (reference sequence). The DNA of the CDR3 is TGTGCCAGCACCGGGACTAGCGGGACGAGCTCCCACAATGAGCAGTTCTTC. Amino acids: CASTGTSGTSSHNEQFF.

The V gene is TRBV14, the J gene TRBJ2-5; tentative D call: TRBD2 (7 bases). The germline gives CDR1 SGHDN, CDR2 FVKESK. The length of the CDR3 is 16 residues. Trimming shortened V by 0 bases and J by 4 bases, and 15 bases separated the two germline ends. In nucleotides, the CDR3 is TGTGCCAGCAGCCAAGATCCATGGGGGGGCCTAGAGACCCAGTACTTC. As protein: CASSQDPWGGLETQYF.

This clonotype was detected only a few times. The rearrangement uses TRBV9 and TRBJ2-2; D is perhaps TRBD1 or TRBD2 (5 bases each). CDR1 and CDR2 from the germline V gene are SGDLS and YYNGEE. Trimming removed 3 bases from V and 4 bases from J, with 13 bases in between. The CDR3 runs to 15 residues. The CDR3 region is CASSGGTRGTGELFF. The CDR3 DNA follows: TGTGCCAGCAGCGGGGGGACGCGAGGCACCGGGGAGCTGTTTTTT.

At least ten counts were recorded for this clonotype. This chain connects TRBV4-3 to TRBJ1-2; TRBD1 might be the D (5 bases). Germline CDR1 LGHNA, CDR2 YSLEER. Trimming removed 1 base from V and 3 bases from J, with 12 bases in between. The CDR3 totals 15 residues. CDR3 nucleotides: TGCGCCAGCAGCCAAGGGTCAGGGTCGGACTATGGCTACACCTTC. This encodes CASSQGSGSDYGYTF.

The chain joins TRBV7-9 to TRBJ1-4; perhaps TRBD1 as D (5 bases). Germline CDR1 reads SEHNR; CDR2 reads FQNEAQ (reference sequence). With 6 bases removed from V and 0 bases from J, the gap between germline ends came to 8 bases. This CDR3 region has 14 residues. The CDR3 sequence is CASRPGPTNEKLFF. CDR3 in DNA: TGTGCCAGCAGGCCAGGGCCAACTAATGAAAAACTGTTTTTT.

V gene TRBV19 combines with J gene TRBJ2-2; no clear D gene. Trimming took 7 bases from V and 6 from J, leaving 9 bases between them. The CDR3 totals 12 residues. Germline CDR1 LNHDA, CDR2 SQIVND (reference sequence). CDR3 sequence reads: CASTNWAGELFF. The CDR3 nucleotides read TGTGCCAGTACTAATTGGGCCGGGGAGCTGTTTTTT.

This clonotype appeared many times. This chain joins TRBV20-1 and TRBJ2-5, with 12 bases aligning to TRBD2. This CDR3 spans 15 amino acids. Germline V gives CDR1 DFQATT, CDR2 SNEGSKA (reference sequence). J lost 5 bases, V lost 3 bases, and 7 bases had no gene match. The CDR3 DNA reads as TGCAGTGCTAGGCCCCTAGCGGGAGGGAGGGAGACCCAGTACTTC. This codes for CSARPLAGGRETQYF.

Many counts were recorded for this clonotype. This chain uses TRBV20-1 with TRBJ2-1; possible D gene TRBD2, 6 bases. V was pared by 1 base and J by 6 bases, with 22 bases between. The germline gives CDR1 DFQATT, CDR2 SNEGSKA (reference sequence). CDR3 length: 17 amino acids. This CDR3 is CSARAETPGDLGNEQFF. The DNA of the CDR3 is TGCAGTGCTAGAGCGGAGACCCCGGGGGACCTCGGCAATGAGCAGTTCTTC.

This clonotype has ten or more counts. The chain has TRBV6-5 and TRBJ1-1; D remains unclear. The germline gives CDR1 MNHEY, CDR2 SVGAGI. Trimming removed 2 bases from V and 3 bases from J, with 4 bases in between. This CDR3 is built from 12 residues. The CDR3 nucleotides read TGTGCCAGCAGTTACAGGGACACTGAAGCTTTCTTT. It is translated as CASSYRDTEAFF.

Details on this clonotype: One base away lies a much larger clone, so this may be a sequencing read error. The genes are TRBV18 and TRBJ2-1, with 7 bases matching TRBD2. Germline V gene data show CDR1 as KGHSH and CDR2 as LQKENI. The CDR3 sequence is 12 residues long. The CDR3 bases are TGTGTCAGCTCACCCCGGGGGGATGAGCAGTTCTTC. It translates to CVSSPRGDEQFF. Full variable domain (rest looked up from reference TRBV18 and TRBJ2-1): NAGVMQNPRHLVRRRGQEARLRCSPMKGHSHVYWYRQLPEEGLKFMVYLQKENIIDESGMPKERFSAEFPKEGPSILRIQQVVRGDSAAYFCVSSPRGDEQFFGPGTRLTVL.

In the case of this clonotype: A read error may be the cause here, since a much bigger clone is one base away. The V gene is TRBV30, the J gene TRBJ1-4; TRBD1 matches at 7 bases. Germline assignment: CDR1 GTSNPN and CDR2 SVGIG (reference sequence). The CDR3 has 15 residues. Here the CDR3 DNA reads TGTGCCTGGAGTATACAGACAGGGATGGGTGAAAAACTGTCTTTT. Its protein is CAWSIQTGMGEKLSF.

This chain links TRBV5-1 with TRBJ2-3, with TRBD2 matching over 7 bases. This CDR3 has 14 amino acids. J gave up 3 bases and V 2 bases, and 3 bases lay outside the gene matches. Germline lookup yields CDR1 SGHRS and CDR2 YFSETQ. The CDR3 bases are TGCGCCAGCAGCTTCCAGGGAGGGACAGATACGCAGTATTTT. It yields the protein CASSFQGGTDTQYF.

A note on this clonotype: With only one base between it and a far larger clone, this is likely a read error. The chain employs TRBV5-6 and TRBJ2-3, with D possibly being TRBD1 (6 bases). The better agreement between TRBJ2-1 and the DNA end casts doubt on the J call. This CDR3 has 12 residues. CDR1 and CDR2 (germline): SGHDT, YYEEEE. CDR3 in amino acids: CASSFSGQGQFF. The CDR3 DNA follows: TGTGCCAGCAGCTTTTCGGGACAAGGGCAGTTCTTC.

In regard to this clonotype: A far larger clone lies a single base away; this is likely a read error. The chain carries TRBV7-3 and TRBJ2-7, with 11 nucleotides matching TRBD2. The germline gives CDR1 SGHTA, CDR2 FQGTGA. This CDR3 contains 19 residues. CDR3 nucleotide sequence: TGCGCCAGCAGCCACTCCCGTAGCGCTACCGGGACTAGCGGTTACGAGCAGTACTTC. This codes for CASSHSRSATGTSGYEQYF. The variable domain in full, with the rest retrieved from reference TRBV7-3 and TRBJ2-7, is GAGVSQTPSNKVTEKGKYVELRCDPISGHTALYWYRQSLGQGPEFLIYFQGTGAADDSGLPNDRFFAVRPEGSVSTLKIQRTERGDSAVYLCASSHSRSATGTSGYEQYFGPGTRLTVT.

The chain couples TRBV11-3 to TRBJ1-1; 12 positions match TRBD1. V gave up 5 bases and J gave up 7 bases; unmatched junction bases: 11. The CDR3 totals 16 residues. Germline CDR1 is SGHNT and CDR2 is YENEEA. CDR3 loop: CASSQVAGTGGYEAFF. CDR3 nucleotides: TGTGCCAGCAGCCAAGTTGCCGGGACAGGGGGCTATGAAGCTTTCTTT.

In its sample, this clonotype was seen a few times. The chain employs TRBV5-4 and TRBJ2-1; 8 bases map to TRBD2. The germline CDR1 and CDR2 sequences are SGHNT and YYREEE (reference sequence). The junction had 15 bases not matched to a gene; V was cut back by 3 bases and J by 7 bases. The CDR3 covers 17 residues. The CDR3 protein is CASSSPPLAGDGNEQFF. As DNA, the CDR3 is TGTGCCAGCAGCTCCCCCCCTCTAGCGGGTGATGGTAATGAGCAGTTCTTC.

This clonotype was seen repeatedly, ten times or more. V gene TRBV7-2 combines with J gene TRBJ1-3, with unresolved D. Trimming took off 5 bases at V and 4 bases at J, with 15 bases between the two ends. The germline V gene has CDR1 SGHTA and CDR2 FQGNSA. The CDR3 runs to 15 residues. The CDR3 nucleotides are TGTGCCAGCAGCCCACACCCCGGGTTGGGAAACACCATATATTTT. Translating gives CASSPHPGLGNTIYF.

This clonotype was counted many times. The chain combines TRBV19 with TRBJ1-1; 7 bases map to TRBD1. With 1 base clipped from V and 4 bases from J, the junction kept 6 bases outside the gene matches. Looked up from germline, CDR1 is LNHDA and CDR2 is SQIVND (reference sequence). The CDR3 totals 15 residues. The CDR3 region is CASSIGIRGSTEAFF. The DNA of the CDR3 is TGTGCCAGTAGTATAGGGATCAGGGGGAGCACTGAAGCTTTCTTT. The variable domain in full, with the rest retrieved from reference TRBV19 and TRBJ1-1, is DGGITQSPKYLFRKEGQNVTLSCEQNLNHDAMYWYRQDPGQGLRLIYYSQIVNDFQKGDIAEGYSVSREKKESFPLTVTSAQKNPTAFYLCASSIGIRGSTEAFFGQGTRLTVV.

This clonotype was recorded a few times. The chain is built from TRBV5-4 and TRBJ1-1; 8 bases agree with TRBD1. V trimming: 6 bases; J trimming: 4 bases; junction bases outside the gene matches: 2. The CDR3 sequence is 12 residues long. Germline CDR1 reads SGHNT; CDR2 reads YYREEE (reference sequence). The CDR3 sequence is CASNTGGTEAFF. The CDR3 region has the DNA TGTGCCAGCAACACAGGGGGCACTGAAGCTTTCTTT.

Points on this clonotype: Given a far larger clone just one base away, this is likely a sequencing read error. The chain has TRBV3-1 and TRBJ1-1; D is undetermined. Germline CDR1 and CDR2: LGHDT and YNNKEL (reference sequence). The CDR3 runs 14 residues. This chain's CDR3 is CASSFGQMNTEALF. CDR3 DNA: TGTGCCAGCAGTTTCGGGCAGATGAACACTGAAGCTCTCTTT.

Concerning this clonotype: A far larger clone is a single base away, which makes a read error likely. The genes are TRBV7-2 and TRBJ2-1; perhaps D is TRBD1 or TRBD2 (5 bases each). The CDR3 consists of 14 residues. Trimming cost V 7 bases and J 10 bases, with 20 bases left between them. Germline assignment: CDR1 SGHTA and CDR2 FQGNSA. The CDR3 coding sequence is TGTGCCAGCACCGCAGAGGGGAGCTCCTACGAGCAGTTCTTC. Translating gives CASTAEGSSYEQFF. Supplemented by reference TRBV7-2 and TRBJ2-1, the full variable domain reads GAGVSQSPSNKVTEKGKDVELRCDPISGHTALYWYRQSLGQGLEFLIYFQGNSAPDKSGLPSDRFSAERTGGSVSTLTIQRTQQEDSAVYLCASTAEGSSYEQFFGPGTRLTVL.

This clonotype was counted ten times or more. This chain joins TRBV20-1 and TRBJ1-1; possible D gene TRBD1, 6 bases. This CDR3 region has 13 residues. The germline V and J ends were trimmed by 1 base and 4 bases, with 10 bases remaining between them. CDR1 and CDR2 from the germline V gene are DFQATT and SNEGSKA (reference sequence). The CDR3 loop reads CSARGVRGTEAFF. The DNA for the CDR3 is TGCAGTGCTAGAGGTGTCAGGGGCACTGAAGCTTTCTTT.

This clonotype occurred many times. The gene calls are TRBV30 and TRBJ2-2; D possibly uses TRBD1 or TRBD2 (6 bases each). The CDR3 totals 15 residues. The V and J ends lost 3 bases and 5 bases respectively, with 16 bases between them. CDR1 and CDR2 (germline): GTSNPN, SVGIG (reference sequence). Here the CDR3 reads CAWRPDGGATGELFF. The CDR3 DNA reads as TGTGCCTGGAGGCCCGACGGGGGCGCGACCGGGGAGCTGTTTTTT.

Worth noting for this clonotype: It differs at one base from a far larger clone, so likely a read error. The rearrangement uses TRBV2 and TRBJ2-4; no clear D gene. The CDR3 is 14 amino acids. V was clipped by 6 bases and J by 13 bases, with 22 bases between them. Germline values: CDR1 SNHLY, CDR2 FYNNEI. The CDR3 coding sequence is TGTGCCAGCAGCCCCAGGCAGTCCTACAATGAGCAGTACTTC. It specifies CASSPRQSYNEQYF.

V gene TRBV20-1 combines with J gene TRBJ2-7, with D perhaps matching TRBD1 or TRBD2 (6 bases each). Trimming removed 7 bases from V and 4 bases from J, with 20 bases in between. From germline, CDR1 is DFQATT and CDR2 SNEGSKA (reference sequence). This CDR3 comprises 14 residues. CDR3 DNA: TGCAGTGTTCCCGACTTGAGGAGGGGGTACGAGCAGTACTTC. It is translated as CSVPDLRRGYEQYF.